The clone carrying this T cell receptor (beta chain) appeared once. The table came from immunoSEQ multiplex PCR; TCRdb's copy has only in-frame clones and leaves some out. The sample has a few hundred thousand clones; 85% are singletons. The J segment lost 5 bases and the V segment lost 4 bases, leaving 13 bases of the junction unmatched. The length of the CDR3 is 17 residues. Per the germline V gene, CDR1 is MNHNS and CDR2 is SASEGT. The data are from a study of blood T cell repertoires in COVID-19. This TCR came from a woman between 18 and 30 years old with acute or convalescent COVID-19. The chain couples TRBV6-1 to TRBJ1-2; 10 bases line up with TRBD1. The sample was peripheral blood. CDR3 residues: CASSARGMGQGLYGYTF. In DNA, the CDR3 is TGTGCCAGCAGTGCCAGAGGGATGGGACAGGGGTTGTATGGCTACACCTTC.